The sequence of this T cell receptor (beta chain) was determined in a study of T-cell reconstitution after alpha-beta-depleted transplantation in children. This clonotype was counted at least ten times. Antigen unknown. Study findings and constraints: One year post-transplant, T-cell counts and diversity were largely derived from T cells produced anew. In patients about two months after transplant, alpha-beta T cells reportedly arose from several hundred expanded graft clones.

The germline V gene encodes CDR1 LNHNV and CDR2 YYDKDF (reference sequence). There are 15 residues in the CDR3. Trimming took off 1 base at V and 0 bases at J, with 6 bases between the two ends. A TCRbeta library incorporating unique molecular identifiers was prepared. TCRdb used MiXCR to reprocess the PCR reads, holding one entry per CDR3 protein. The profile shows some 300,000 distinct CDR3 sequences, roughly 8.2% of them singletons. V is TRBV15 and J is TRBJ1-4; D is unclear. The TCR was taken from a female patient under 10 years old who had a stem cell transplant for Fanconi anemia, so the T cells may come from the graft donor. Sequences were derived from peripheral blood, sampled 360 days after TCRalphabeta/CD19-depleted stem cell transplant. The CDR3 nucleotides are TGTGCCACCAGCAGAGTGGGGTCAACTAATGAAAAACTGTTTTTT. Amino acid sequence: CATSRVGSTNEKLFF.